These 21 T cell receptor beta chains share one sample of origin, sequenced in a study of blood T cell repertoires in COVID-19. Here immunoSEQ multiplex PCR was the method, and the copy in TCRdb shows in-frame clones only, minus some. Of about 670,000 clones in the sample, 85% to 90% were seen once. The sample consisted of peripheral blood. The receptors derive from a woman aged 18-30 years with acute or convalescent COVID-19.

The rearrangement links TRBV20-1 to TRBJ1-4; D unclear. Germline V lookup: CDR1 DFQATT, CDR2 SNEGSKA (reference sequence). Trimming left V 3 bases short and J 6 bases short, with 5 bases between. This CDR3 is 11 amino acids long. CDR3 nucleotide sequence: TGCAGTGCTAGGAGTTATGAAAAACTGTTTTTT. Residues: CSARSYEKLFF.

For the CDR3, the DNA is TGTGCCAGCAGCTTCTCCTCTGCCGGGTGGGACACTGAAGCTTTCTTT. Amino acid sequence: CASSFSSAGWDTEAFF. The chain carries TRBV5-5 and TRBJ1-1, with D hard to call. From germline, CDR1 is SGHKS and CDR2 YYEKEE (reference sequence). The CDR3 consists of 16 residues. Trimming cost V 2 bases and J 3 bases, with 17 bases left between them.

The gene calls are TRBV6-5 and TRBJ1-2, with 8 positions matching TRBD1. V was clipped by 4 bases and J by 4 bases; unmatched bases: 5. CDR3 length equals 14 residues. Germline assignment: CDR1 MNHEY and CDR2 SVGAGI. CDR3 sequence (DNA): TGTGCCAGCAGTTCCGACGGACAGGGCTATGGCTACACCTTC. It is translated as CASSSDGQGYGYTF.

The chain has TRBV28 and TRBJ1-2; perhaps TRBD1 as D (6 bases). The CDR3 spans 15 residues. V dropped 5 bases and J dropped 4 bases, with 17 bases sitting between them. Per germline, CDR1 MDHEN and CDR2 SYDVKM. For the CDR3, the DNA is TGTGCCAGCAGTCTATTTCGGGGGGCAGGCTATGGCTACACCTTC. Translation: CASSLFRGAGYGYTF.

The genes are TRBV15 and TRBJ1-5; 9 nucleotides agree with TRBD1. Per germline, CDR1 LNHNV and CDR2 YYDKDF (reference sequence). V was pared by 4 bases and J by 6 bases, with 7 bases of the junction left unmatched. CDR3 size: 15 residues. The CDR3 region is CATSTPDRGSQPQHF. In DNA form, the CDR3 reads TGTGCCACCAGCACTCCGGACAGGGGTAGTCAGCCCCAGCATTTT.

This clone was counted a single time. V gene TRBV9 combines with J gene TRBJ2-7, with TRBD2 as a possible D gene (6 bases). The CDR3 loop spans 16 amino acids. Trimming took 4 bases from V and 3 from J, leaving 20 bases between them. Germline V CDR1 and CDR2: SGDLS, YYNGEE. The CDR3 spells CASSPPGGVANYEQYF. CDR3 nucleotides: TGTGCCAGCAGCCCCCCCGGGGGTGTTGCGAACTACGAGCAGTACTTC.

The V gene is TRBV12-5, the J gene TRBJ1-2; 7 positions agree with TRBD1. Unmatched junction bases numbered 27, after V lost 6 bases and J lost 11 bases. The CDR3 is 18 amino acids. The V gene's germline CDR1 is LGHNT and CDR2 FRNRAP. The CDR3: CASGPFRDRVSFFLGYTF. Here the CDR3 DNA reads TGTGCTAGTGGCCCATTCCGAGACAGGGTTTCTTTTTTTTTGGGATACACCTTC.

This sequence joins TRBV30 and TRBJ1-3, with 10 bases lining up with TRBD1. Trimming took 8 bases from V and 2 from J; bases not matched to a gene: 3. This CDR3 comprises 13 residues. Germline CDR1 is GTSNPN and CDR2 is SVGIG (reference sequence). The CDR3 sequence: CALGTGAGNTIYF. CDR3 DNA: TGTGCCCTCGGGACAGGGGCTGGAAACACCATATATTTT.

V usage is TRBV28 and J usage is TRBJ1-6; D is unclear. With 5 bases removed from V and 8 bases from J, the gap between germline ends came to 13 bases. This CDR3 is built from 14 residues. The germline CDR1 and CDR2 sequences are MDHEN and SYDVKM. The CDR3 bases are TGTGCCAGCAGTCCTAACGATCGGGATTCACCCCTCCACTTT. The encoded protein is CASSPNDRDSPLHF.

J is TRBJ1-2 and V is TRBV27; 9 nucleotides align to TRBD1. V trimming: 6 bases; J trimming: 7 bases; junction bases outside the gene matches: 9. The CDR3 loop spans 14 amino acids. Germline assignment: CDR1 MNHEY and CDR2 SMNVEV (reference sequence). In DNA, the CDR3 is TGTGCCAGCAGACCCGGACAGGGGATGAGTGGCTACACCTTC. Its translation is CASRPGQGMSGYTF.

The rearrangement joins TRBV5-1 to TRBJ1-3; 8 bases agree with TRBD1. J gave up 9 bases and V 4 bases, and 12 bases lay outside the gene matches. Germline assignment: CDR1 SGHRS and CDR2 YFSETQ. The CDR3 runs 15 residues. The CDR3 sequence is CASSPGTGTEGTIYF. As DNA, the CDR3 is TGCGCCAGCAGCCCCGGGACAGGAACGGAGGGCACCATATATTTT. The full variable domain, in which reference TRBV5-1 and TRBJ1-3 provide the parts outside the CDR3, is KAGVTQTPRYLIKTRGQQVTLSCSPISGHRSVSWYQQTPGQGLQFLFEYFSETQRNKGNFPGRFSGRQFSNSRSEMNVSTLELGDSALYLCASSPGTGTEGTIYFGEGSWLTVV.

The CDR3 DNA reads as TGTGCCAGCAGTGACAGGGTACATTCTAATTCACCCCTCCACTTT. Translating it yields CASSDRVHSNSPLHF. This rearrangement joins TRBV25-1 to TRBJ1-6; weak D call: TRBD1 (5 bases). The CDR3 runs to 15 residues. Germline CDR1 reads MGHDK; CDR2 reads SYGVNS. V was clipped by 3 bases and J by 6 bases, with 12 bases between them.

The genes are TRBV2 and TRBJ1-4; 7 bases match TRBD1. CDR1 and CDR2 from the germline V gene are SNHLY and FYNNEI. Trimming removed 4 bases from V and 0 bases from J; junction bases left unmatched: 5. The CDR3 length is 16 residues. CDR3 nucleotide sequence: TGTGCCAGCAGTGGGGACAGTTACTCAACTAATGAAAAACTGTTTTTT. It encodes CASSGDSYSTNEKLFF.

The V and J genes are TRBV27 and TRBJ2-1, with D maybe TRBD2 (5 bases). The CDR3 totals 13 residues. Trimming removed 6 bases at V and 5 bases at J, with 11 bases between. Germline CDR1 is MNHEY and CDR2 is SMNVEV (reference sequence). The CDR3 sequence: CASSLWGDNEQFF. The DNA for the CDR3 is TGTGCCAGCAGCCTATGGGGAGACAATGAGCAGTTCTTC.

The V gene is TRBV2, the J gene TRBJ1-1, with D maybe TRBD1 (5 bases). Germline CDR1 and CDR2: SNHLY and FYNNEI. The CDR3 extends over 14 amino acids. The germline V and J ends were trimmed by 9 bases and 7 bases, with 21 bases remaining between them. CDR3 DNA sequence: TGTGCCAGTTTACTGGGGCCGGCAATTTTTGAAGCTTTCTTT. Residues: CASLLGPAIFEAFF. Full variable domain (missing parts from reference TRBV2 and TRBJ1-1): EPEVTQTPSHQVTQMGQEVILRCVPISNHLYFYWYRQILGQKVEFLVSFYNNEISEKSEIFDDQFSVERPDGSNFTLKIRSTKLEDSAMYFCASLLGPAIFEAFFGQGTRLTVV.

The chain employs TRBV27 and TRBJ1-6; D is possibly TRBD1 (5 bases). The V gene's germline CDR1 is MNHEY and CDR2 SMNVEV (reference sequence). Deletions cut 5 bases from V and 8 bases from J, with 10 bases between. The CDR3 sequence is 13 residues long. The CDR3 is CASSPRGDSPLHF. The CDR3 region has the DNA TGTGCCAGCAGTCCCCGGGGGGATTCACCCCTCCACTTT.

In its sample, this clone was seen a few times. Different DNA sequences within this sample yield the same CDR3. V and J are TRBV12-3 or TRBV12-4 and TRBJ1-2, with unresolved D. The V gene lost 3 bases and the J gene lost 4 bases, with 3 bases spanning the gap. This CDR3 has 11 amino acids. The CDR3 DNA reads as TGTGCCAGCAGTTTCTCCTATGGCTACACCTTC. This encodes CASSFSYGYTF.

V gene TRBV24-1 combines with J gene TRBJ2-1; the match to TRBD1 covers 7 bases. Looked up from germline, CDR1 is KGHDR and CDR2 is SFDVKD. The CDR3 runs to 15 residues. V lost 2 bases to trimming and J lost 8 bases; unmatched junction nucleotides: 8. CDR3 nucleotide sequence: TGTGCCACCAGTGATTGGGACAGAGGGAGCGATGAGCAGTTCTTC. Its translation is CATSDWDRGSDEQFF.

The rearrangement links TRBV2 to TRBJ2-5; 11 bases fit TRBD1. The CDR3 length is 14 residues. After removal of 7 bases from V and 5 bases from J, the junction contained 6 bases not matched to a gene. Germline CDR1 reads SNHLY; CDR2 reads FYNNEI. The CDR3 DNA is TGTGCCAGCAAGGGGACAGGGGGGGCTGAGACCCAGTACTTC. It codes for CASKGTGGAETQYF.

The CDR3: CASSYSSRGGNYGYTF. CDR3 coding DNA: TGTGCCAGCAGTTACAGTTCCAGAGGGGGCAACTATGGCTACACCTTC. This chain joins TRBV6-5 and TRBJ1-2; 7 bases agree with TRBD1. Trimming cost V 2 bases and J 2 bases; bases outside gene matches: 8. The CDR3 consists of 16 residues. From germline, CDR1 is MNHEY and CDR2 SVGAGI.

A remark on this clone: In the same sample, other DNA sequences code for this CDR3. The J gene is TRBJ1-5, the V gene TRBV30, with TRBD1 as a possible D gene (5 bases). The CDR3 is 13 residues long. Trimming took off 2 bases at V and 2 bases at J, with 7 bases between the two ends. Germline values: CDR1 GTSNPN, CDR2 SVGIG (reference sequence). CDR3 in DNA: TGTGCCTGGAGTACGGGGGGCAATCAGCCCCAGCATTTT. Amino acids: CAWSTGGNQPQHF.